The clone carrying this T cell receptor beta chain was seen at least ten times. From the 5' RACE reads, TCRdb called clonotypes with MiXCR, one entry per CDR3 protein. The sample has under 300,000 distinct CDR3 sequences, roughly 15% seen once. These data are taken from a study of T-cell memory formation after mild COVID-19. This CDR3 is 15 amino acids long. Germline lookup yields CDR1 SGHAT and CDR2 FQNNGV. V lost 5 bases, J lost 6 bases, and 8 bases stayed unmatched. The chain links TRBV11-2 to TRBJ2-1; TRBD1 matches at 9 bases. The receptor was derived from a man younger than 30 who had mild COVID-19 (a few samples of this study predate the infection). Cell type and time point are not known. Sequencing was done on a sample of PBMCs or a T cell subset sorted from them (not recorded which). CDR3 nucleotide sequence: TGTGCCAGCAGCCCTTACAGGGGGCGCCTCAATGAGCAGTTCTTC. This encodes CASSPYRGRLNEQFF. Full variable domain (outside the CDR3, taken from reference TRBV11-2 and TRBJ2-1): EAGVAQSPRYKIIEKRQSVAFWCNPISGHATLYWYQQILGQGPKLLIQFQNNGVVDDSQLPKDRFSAERLKGVDSTLKIQPAKLEDSAVYLCASSPYRGRLNEQFFGPGTRLTVL.